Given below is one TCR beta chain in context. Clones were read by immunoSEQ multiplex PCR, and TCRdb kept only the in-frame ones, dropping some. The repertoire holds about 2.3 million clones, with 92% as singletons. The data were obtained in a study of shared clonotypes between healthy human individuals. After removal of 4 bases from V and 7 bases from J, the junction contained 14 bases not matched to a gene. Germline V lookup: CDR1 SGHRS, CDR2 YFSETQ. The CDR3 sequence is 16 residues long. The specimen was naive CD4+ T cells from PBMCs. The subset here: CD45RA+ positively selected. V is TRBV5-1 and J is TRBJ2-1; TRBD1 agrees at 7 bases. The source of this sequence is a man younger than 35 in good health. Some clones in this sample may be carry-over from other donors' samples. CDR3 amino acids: CASSGEVGTVRNEQFF. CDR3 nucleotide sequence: TGCGCCAGCAGCGGAGAGGTCGGGACAGTCCGTAATGAGCAGTTCTTC.